This record covers a single T cell receptor beta chain. What it recognizes is unknown. Germline V lookup: CDR1 LGHNA, CDR2 YSLEER. J gave up 8 bases and V 2 bases, and 11 bases lay outside the gene matches. There are 15 residues in the CDR3. These data belong to a study of cytomegalovirus exposure and HLA in healthy donors. PCR was performed using 60 Vbeta and 13 Jbeta primers. Produced via immunoSEQ multiplex PCR; TCRdb's table is partial and in-frame only. The table shows approximately 90,000 clones, with about 70% occurring only once. Findings of the study overall: Whilst most TCR sequences proved rare, a subset of public TCRs occurred across many donors.

The sequence came from a man aged 35-49 years in good health and CMV-seronegative. This chain uses TRBV4-3 with TRBJ1-2, with 7 bases matching TRBD1. What was sequenced was PBMCs. CDR3 nucleotides: TGCGCCAGCAGCCAACGGACAGGCCTCGGAGGGGGCTACACCTTC. Translation: CASSQRTGLGGGYTF.